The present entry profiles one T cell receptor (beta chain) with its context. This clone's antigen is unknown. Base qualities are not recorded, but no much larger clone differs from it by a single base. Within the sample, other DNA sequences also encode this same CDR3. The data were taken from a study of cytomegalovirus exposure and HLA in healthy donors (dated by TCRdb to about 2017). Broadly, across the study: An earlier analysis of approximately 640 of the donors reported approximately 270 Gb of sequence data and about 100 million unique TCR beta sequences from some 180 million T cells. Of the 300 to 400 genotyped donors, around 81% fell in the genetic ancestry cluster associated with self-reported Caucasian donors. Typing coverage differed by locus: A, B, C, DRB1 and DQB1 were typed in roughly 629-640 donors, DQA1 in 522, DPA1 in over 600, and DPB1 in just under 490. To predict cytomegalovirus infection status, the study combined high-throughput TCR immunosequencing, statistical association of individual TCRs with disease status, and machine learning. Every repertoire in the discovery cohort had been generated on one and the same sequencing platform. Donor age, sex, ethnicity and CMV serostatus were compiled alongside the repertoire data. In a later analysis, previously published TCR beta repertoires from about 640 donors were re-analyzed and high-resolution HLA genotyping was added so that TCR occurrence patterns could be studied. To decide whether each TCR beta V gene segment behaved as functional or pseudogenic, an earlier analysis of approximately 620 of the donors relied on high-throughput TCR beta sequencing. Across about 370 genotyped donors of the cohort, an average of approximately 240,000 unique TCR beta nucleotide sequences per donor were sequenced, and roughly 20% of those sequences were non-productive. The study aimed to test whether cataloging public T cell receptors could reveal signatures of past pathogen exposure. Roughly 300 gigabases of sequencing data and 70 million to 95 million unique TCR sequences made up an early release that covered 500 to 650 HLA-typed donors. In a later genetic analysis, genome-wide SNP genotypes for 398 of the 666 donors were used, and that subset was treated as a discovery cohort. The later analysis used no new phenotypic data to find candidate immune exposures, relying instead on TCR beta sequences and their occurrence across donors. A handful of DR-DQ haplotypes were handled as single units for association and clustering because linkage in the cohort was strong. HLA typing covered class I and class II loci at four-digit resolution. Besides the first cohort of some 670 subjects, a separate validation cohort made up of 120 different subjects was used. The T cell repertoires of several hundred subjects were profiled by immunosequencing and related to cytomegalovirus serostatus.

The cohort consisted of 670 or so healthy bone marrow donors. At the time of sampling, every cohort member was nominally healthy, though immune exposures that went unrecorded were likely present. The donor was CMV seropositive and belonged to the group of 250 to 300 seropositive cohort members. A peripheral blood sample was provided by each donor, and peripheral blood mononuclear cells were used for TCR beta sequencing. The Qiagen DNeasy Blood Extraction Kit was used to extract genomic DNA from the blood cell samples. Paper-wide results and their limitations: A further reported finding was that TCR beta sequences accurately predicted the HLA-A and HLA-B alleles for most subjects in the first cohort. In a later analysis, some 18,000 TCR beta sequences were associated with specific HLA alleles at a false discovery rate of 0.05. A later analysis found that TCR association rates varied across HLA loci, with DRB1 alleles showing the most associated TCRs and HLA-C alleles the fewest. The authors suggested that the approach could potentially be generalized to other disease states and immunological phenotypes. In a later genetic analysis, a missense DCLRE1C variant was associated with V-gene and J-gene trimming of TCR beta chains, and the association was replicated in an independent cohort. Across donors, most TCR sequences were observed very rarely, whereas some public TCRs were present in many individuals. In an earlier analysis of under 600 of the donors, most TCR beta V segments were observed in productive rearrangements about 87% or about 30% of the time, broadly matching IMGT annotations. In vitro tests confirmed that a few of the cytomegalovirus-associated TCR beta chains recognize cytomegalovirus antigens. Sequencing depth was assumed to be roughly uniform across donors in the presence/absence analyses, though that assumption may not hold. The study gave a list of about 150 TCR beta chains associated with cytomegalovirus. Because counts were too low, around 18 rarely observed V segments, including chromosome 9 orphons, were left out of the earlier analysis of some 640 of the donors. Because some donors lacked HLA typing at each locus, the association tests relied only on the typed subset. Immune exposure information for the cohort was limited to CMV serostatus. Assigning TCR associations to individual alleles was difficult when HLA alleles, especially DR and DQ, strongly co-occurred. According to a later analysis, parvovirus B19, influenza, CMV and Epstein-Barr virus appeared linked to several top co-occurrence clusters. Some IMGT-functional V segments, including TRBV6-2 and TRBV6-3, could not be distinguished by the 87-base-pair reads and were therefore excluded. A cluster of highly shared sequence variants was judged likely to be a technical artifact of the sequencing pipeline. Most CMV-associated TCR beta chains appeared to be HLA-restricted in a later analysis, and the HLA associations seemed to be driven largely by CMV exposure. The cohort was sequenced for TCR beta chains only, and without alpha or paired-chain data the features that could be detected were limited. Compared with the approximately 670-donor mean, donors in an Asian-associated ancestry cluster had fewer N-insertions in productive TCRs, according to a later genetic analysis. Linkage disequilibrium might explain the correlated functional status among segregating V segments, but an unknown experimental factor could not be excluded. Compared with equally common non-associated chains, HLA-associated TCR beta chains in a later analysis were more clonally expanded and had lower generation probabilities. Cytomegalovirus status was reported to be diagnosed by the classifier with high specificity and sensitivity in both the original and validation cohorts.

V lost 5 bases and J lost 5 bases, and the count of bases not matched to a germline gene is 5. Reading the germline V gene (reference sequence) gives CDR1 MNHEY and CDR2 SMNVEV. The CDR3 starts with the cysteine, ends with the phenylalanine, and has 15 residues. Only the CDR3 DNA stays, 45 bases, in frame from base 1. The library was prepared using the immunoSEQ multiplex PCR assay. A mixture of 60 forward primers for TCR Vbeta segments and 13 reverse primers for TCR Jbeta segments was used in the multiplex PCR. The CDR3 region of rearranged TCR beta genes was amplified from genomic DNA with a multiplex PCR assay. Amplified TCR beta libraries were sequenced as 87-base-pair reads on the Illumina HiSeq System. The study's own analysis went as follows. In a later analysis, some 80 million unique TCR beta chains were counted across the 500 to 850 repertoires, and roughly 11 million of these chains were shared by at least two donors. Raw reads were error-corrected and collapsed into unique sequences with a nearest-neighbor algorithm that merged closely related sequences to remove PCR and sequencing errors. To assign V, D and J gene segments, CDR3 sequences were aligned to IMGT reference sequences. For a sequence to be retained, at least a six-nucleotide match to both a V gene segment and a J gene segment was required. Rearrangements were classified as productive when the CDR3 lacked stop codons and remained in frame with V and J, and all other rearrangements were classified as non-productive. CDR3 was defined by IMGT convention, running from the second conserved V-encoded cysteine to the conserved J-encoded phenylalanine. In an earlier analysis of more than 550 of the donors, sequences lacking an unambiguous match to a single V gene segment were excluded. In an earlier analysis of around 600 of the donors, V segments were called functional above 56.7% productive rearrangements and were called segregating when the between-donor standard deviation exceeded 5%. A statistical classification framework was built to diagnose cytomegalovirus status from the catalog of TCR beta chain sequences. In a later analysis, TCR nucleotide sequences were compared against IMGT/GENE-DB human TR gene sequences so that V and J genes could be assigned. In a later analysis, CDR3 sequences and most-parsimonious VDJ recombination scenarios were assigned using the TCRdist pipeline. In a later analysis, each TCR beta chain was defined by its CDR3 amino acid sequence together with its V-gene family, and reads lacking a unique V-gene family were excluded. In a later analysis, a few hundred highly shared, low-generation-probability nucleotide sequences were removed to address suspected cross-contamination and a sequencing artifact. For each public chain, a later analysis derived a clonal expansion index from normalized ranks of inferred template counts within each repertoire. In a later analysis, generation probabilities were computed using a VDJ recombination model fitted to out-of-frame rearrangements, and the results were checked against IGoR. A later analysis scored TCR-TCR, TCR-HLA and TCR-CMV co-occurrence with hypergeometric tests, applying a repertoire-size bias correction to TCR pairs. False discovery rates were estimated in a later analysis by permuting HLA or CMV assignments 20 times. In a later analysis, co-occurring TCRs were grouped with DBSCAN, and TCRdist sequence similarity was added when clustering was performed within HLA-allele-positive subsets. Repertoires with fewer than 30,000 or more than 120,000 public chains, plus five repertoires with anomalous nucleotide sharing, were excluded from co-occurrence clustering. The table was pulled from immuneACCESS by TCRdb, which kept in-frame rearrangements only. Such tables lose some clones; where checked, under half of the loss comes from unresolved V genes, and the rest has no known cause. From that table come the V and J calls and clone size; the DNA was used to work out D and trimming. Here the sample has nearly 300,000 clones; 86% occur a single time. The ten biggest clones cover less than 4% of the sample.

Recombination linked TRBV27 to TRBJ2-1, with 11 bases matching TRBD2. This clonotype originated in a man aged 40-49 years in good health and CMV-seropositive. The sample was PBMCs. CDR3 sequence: CASSPRTSGHNEQFF. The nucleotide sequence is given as TGTGCCAGCAGTCCTCGGACTAGCGGGCACAATGAGCAGTTCTTC.